This TCR beta chain was found in a study of metastatic and nonmetastatic thyroid tumors. Every patient underwent thyroid surgery untreated. By share, this clone counts as medium-sized (0.01 to 0.1%). This specimen includes other DNA sequences encoding the same CDR3. TCRdb re-called the PCR reads through MiXCR. The sample contains about 5,200 clones, over 35% of which appear only once. The V end lost 4 bases, the J end lost 4 bases, and 15 bases lay between the germline ends. The V gene's germline CDR1 is SGHNT and CDR2 YYREEE (reference sequence). The CDR3 extends over 16 amino acids. The chain recombines TRBV5-4 with TRBJ1-6; D is perhaps TRBD1 (6 bases). Sequenced input: tumor tissue. The receptor was isolated from a male donor with papillary thyroid cancer or a benign thyroid nodule (not recorded which). Some clones in this sample may be carry-over from other donors' samples. The CDR3 DNA is TGTGCCAGCAGCCCCGACAGGAGCCTGTATAATTCACCCCTCCACTTT. Protein sequence: CASSPDRSLYNSPLHF.